This T cell receptor beta chain was identified in a study of T cells after posttransplantation cyclophosphamide. Germline-derived CDR1 and CDR2 are MRHNA and SNTAGT. CDR3 length: 14 residues. The trim removed 5 bases at V and 6 bases at J, leaving 8 bases unmatched. Cells defined as naive were viable CD3+CD4+ or CD3+CD8+ and CCR7+CD45RA+CD45RO-CD95-CD27+CD28+. On the day of bone marrow donation, the related graft donor provided peripheral blood. Libraries were prepared by immunoSEQ multiplex PCR; TCRdb keeps only in-frame clonotypes and omits some of them. Among approximately 28,000 clones listed, 75% to 95% were seen once.

The J gene is TRBJ2-7, the V gene TRBV6-4; 9 bases are shared with TRBD1. Sequenced sample: naive CD4+ T cells sorted from PBMCs. This receptor was identified in an older woman in good health, CMV-negative, and a related stem cell transplant donor. CDR3 coding DNA: TGTGCCAGCAGTTATACAGGGGGCTCGGGCGAGCAGTACTTC. This translates into CASSYTGGSGEQYF.